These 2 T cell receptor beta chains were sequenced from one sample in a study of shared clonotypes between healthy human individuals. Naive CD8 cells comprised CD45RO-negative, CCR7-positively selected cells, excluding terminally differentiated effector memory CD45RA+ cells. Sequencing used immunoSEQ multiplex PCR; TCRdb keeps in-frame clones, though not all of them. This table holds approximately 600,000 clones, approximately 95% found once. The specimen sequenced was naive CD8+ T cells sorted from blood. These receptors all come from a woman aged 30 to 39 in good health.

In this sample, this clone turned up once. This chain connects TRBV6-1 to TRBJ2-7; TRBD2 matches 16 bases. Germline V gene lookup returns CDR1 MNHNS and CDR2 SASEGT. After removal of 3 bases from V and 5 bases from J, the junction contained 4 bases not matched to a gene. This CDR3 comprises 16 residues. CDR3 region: CASSEGLAGGDNEQYF. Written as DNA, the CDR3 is TGTGCCAGCAGTGAGGGACTAGCGGGAGGGGATAACGAGCAGTACTTC.

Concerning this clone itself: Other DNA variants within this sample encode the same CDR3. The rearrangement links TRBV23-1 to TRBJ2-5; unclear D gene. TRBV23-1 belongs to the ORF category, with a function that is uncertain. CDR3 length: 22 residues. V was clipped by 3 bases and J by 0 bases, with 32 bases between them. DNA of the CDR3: TGCGCCAGCAGTCATCTCATCGGCAGATTACTTAAAAAGGGTAAGTACCAAGAGACCCAGTACTTC. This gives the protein CASSHLIGRLLKKGKYQETQYF.